The 32 T cell receptor beta chains in this list originate from one sample, sequenced in a study of TIL therapy for anti-PD-1-resistant metastatic lung cancer. Time point here: pre-treatment sample, taken before nivolumab and TIL therapy. The libraries were made with immunoSEQ v3. Clones were sequenced by immunoSEQ multiplex PCR, and TCRdb holds only the in-frame ones, with some missing. Found here are just under 60,000 clones, around four fifths of them singletons; the top ten hold about 1.8%. The input for sequencing was blood, taken at baseline. Every receptor here comes from a person aged 25-79 years with non-small cell lung cancer.

The chain recombines TRBV5-1 with TRBJ2-1; D not resolved. Trimming removed 2 bases from V and 5 bases from J, with 8 bases in between. CDR1 and CDR2 from the germline V gene are SGHRS and YFSETQ. The CDR3 sequence is 13 residues long. The CDR3 nucleotides read TGCGCCAGCAGCTTTAACAGTAACAATGAGCAGTTCTTC. This gives the protein CASSFNSNNEQFF. The full variable domain, in which reference TRBV5-1 and TRBJ2-1 provide the parts outside the CDR3, is KAGVTQTPRYLIKTRGQQVTLSCSPISGHRSVSWYQQTPGQGLQFLFEYFSETQRNKGNFPGRFSGRQFSNSRSEMNVSTLELGDSALYLCASSFNSNNEQFFGPGTRLTVL.

The rearrangement joins TRBV7-9 to TRBJ1-5, with a tentative D call TRBD1 (6 bases). This CDR3 has 14 amino acids. Germline CDR1 is SEHNR and CDR2 is FQNEAQ (reference sequence). Trimming removed 1 base at V and 6 bases at J, with 10 bases between. CDR3 loop: CASSLGGGGQPQHF. In DNA form, the CDR3 reads TGTGCCAGCAGCTTAGGGGGGGGCGGTCAGCCCCAGCATTTT.

This clone was observed a few times. V usage is TRBV2 and J usage is TRBJ2-3; perhaps TRBD2 as D (6 bases). Trimming cost V 11 bases and J 8 bases, with 14 bases left between them. The length of the CDR3 is 11 residues. From germline, CDR1 is SNHLY and CDR2 FYNNEI. The CDR3 DNA is TGTGCCTGTAAACGGGAGCTTACGCAGTATTTT. Encoded protein: CACKRELTQYF.

The chain has TRBV11-2 and TRBJ2-7; possible D gene TRBD2, 6 bases. V was cut by 5 bases and J by 2 bases, with 16 bases left in between. Per the germline V gene, CDR1 is SGHAT and CDR2 is FQNNGV. This CDR3 is 15 amino acids long. As DNA, the CDR3 is TGTGCCAGCAGCGGTGGCGGGAACCTCCCCTACGAGCAGTACTTC. Its protein is CASSGGGNLPYEQYF.

The chain uses TRBV28 and TRBJ1-1, with 7 bases that match TRBD1. CDR1 and CDR2 from the germline V gene are MDHEN and SYDVKM. V shed 5 bases and J 4 bases; nucleotides not matched to a gene: 7. The CDR3 has 14 residues. CDR3 sequence reads: CASSQGGRSTEAFF. The CDR3 bases are TGTGCCAGCAGTCAAGGGGGCCGGAGCACTGAAGCTTTCTTT.

This rearrangement joins TRBV18 to TRBJ2-1; 7 bases are shared with TRBD2. CDR3 length equals 17 residues. V lost 3 bases to trimming and J lost 6 bases; unmatched junction nucleotides: 14. The germline CDR1 and CDR2 sequences are KGHSH and LQKENI. CDR3 nucleotides: TGTGCCAGCTCACCCCAACTAGCGAGCCAAAAGAGCAATGAGCAGTTCTTC. This gives the protein CASSPQLASQKSNEQFF.

The CDR3 DNA follows: TGCGCCAGCAGCCCGGACTACAATGAGCAGTTCTTC. Residues: CASSPDYNEQFF. V is TRBV5-1 and J is TRBJ2-1; the D is unclear. Trimming took 4 bases from V and 3 from J, leaving 5 bases between them. The CDR3 spans 12 residues. From germline, CDR1 is SGHRS and CDR2 YFSETQ.

The chain couples TRBV7-2 to TRBJ2-3, with D possibly being TRBD1 or TRBD2 (6 bases each). CDR1 and CDR2 from the germline V gene are SGHTA and FQGNSA. V shed 2 bases and J shed 0 bases, with 9 bases lying between them. The CDR3 is 15 residues long. CDR3: CASSLRGASTDTQYF. The CDR3 nucleotides read TGTGCCAGCAGCTTAAGGGGGGCTAGCACAGATACGCAGTATTTT.

The chain carries TRBV5-6 and TRBJ1-5; D ambiguous. The CDR3 consists of 13 residues. Looked up from germline, CDR1 is SGHDT and CDR2 is YYEEEE. V lost 2 bases and J lost 9, with 12 bases in between. CDR3 region: CASSFSPSRPQHF. DNA of the CDR3: TGTGCCAGCAGCTTTAGTCCCTCTCGGCCCCAGCATTTT.

This chain uses TRBV5-6 with TRBJ1-1; D is unresolved. The CDR3 loop spans 16 amino acids. Trimming shortened V by 0 bases and J by 1 base, and 13 bases separated the two germline ends. CDR1 is SGHDT, CDR2 YYEEEE, per germline. The chain's CDR3 is CASSLARIDGNTEAFF. The CDR3 coding sequence is TGTGCCAGCAGCTTGGCGCGAATTGATGGGAACACTGAAGCTTTCTTT.

The rearrangement uses TRBV29-1 and TRBJ2-1; TRBD2 matches at 12 bases. The CDR3 totals 15 residues. The germline gives CDR1 SQVTM, CDR2 ANQGSEA. J was trimmed by 7 bases and V by 3 bases; bases with no gene match: 7. The CDR3 loop reads CSVEPSGGAGNEQFF. CDR3 coding DNA: TGCAGCGTTGAGCCTAGCGGGGGGGCAGGAAATGAGCAGTTCTTC.

This chain connects TRBV7-2 to TRBJ1-5, with D unresolved. Germline lookup yields CDR1 SGHTA and CDR2 FQGNSA. V was shortened by 1 base and J by 3 bases, with 7 bases between the two germline ends. This CDR3 spans 14 amino acids. CDR3 amino acids: CASSLGALNQPQHF. In DNA form, the CDR3 reads TGTGCCAGCAGCTTAGGCGCCCTCAATCAGCCCCAGCATTTT.

The rearrangement joins TRBV7-2 to TRBJ1-5, with D tentatively TRBD1 (6 bases). The CDR3 has 13 residues. Germline CDR1 and CDR2: SGHTA and FQGNSA. Trimming cost V 1 base and J 6 bases, with 7 bases left between them. In nucleotides, the CDR3 is TGTGCCAGCAGCTTAGGGGGGCTTCAGCCCCAGCATTTT. This codes for CASSLGGLQPQHF. The full variable domain, rest sourced from reference TRBV7-2 and TRBJ1-5, is GAGVSQSPSNKVTEKGKDVELRCDPISGHTALYWYRQSLGQGLEFLIYFQGNSAPDKSGLPSDRFSAERTGGSVSTLTIQRTQQEDSAVYLCASSLGGLQPQHFGDGTRLSIL.

The chain is built from TRBV7-9 and TRBJ2-5; 9 bases agree with TRBD2. Germline CDR1 is SEHNR and CDR2 is FQNEAQ (reference sequence). The CDR3 spans 16 residues. The V segment lost 2 bases and the J segment 1 base; nucleotides outside the gene matches: 5. CDR3 loop: CASSLMAGGLQETQYF. The CDR3 DNA reads TGTGCCAGCAGCTTAATGGCGGGAGGGCTCCAAGAGACCCAGTACTTC.

The chain couples TRBV7-2 to TRBJ1-1, with D perhaps matching TRBD1 (5 bases). The V and J ends lost 2 bases and 7 bases respectively, with 11 bases between them. Germline V gives CDR1 SGHTA, CDR2 FQGNSA. CDR3 length: 13 residues. The CDR3 spells CASSLFPGGEAFF. DNA of the CDR3: TGTGCCAGCAGCTTATTCCCGGGGGGTGAAGCTTTCTTT.

The chain links TRBV19 to TRBJ1-2; 9 bases match TRBD1. The germline V gene has CDR1 LNHDA and CDR2 SQIVND (reference sequence). The CDR3 runs to 17 residues. V shed 4 bases and J 4 bases; nucleotides not matched to a gene: 13. Here the CDR3 DNA reads TGTGCCAGTAGTAGATCTTTGACCGGGACAGGGTTCTATGGCTACACCTTC. Residues: CASSRSLTGTGFYGYTF.

The chain combines TRBV9 with TRBJ2-7; TRBD1 aligns across 7 bases. J gave up 5 bases and V 3 bases, and 5 bases lay outside the gene matches. CDR3 length: 13 amino acids. Looked up from germline, CDR1 is SGDLS and CDR2 is YYNGEE. The CDR3 reads CASSAHRGHEQYF. In DNA form, the CDR3 reads TGTGCCAGCAGCGCCCACAGGGGACACGAGCAGTACTTC.

Of note for this clone: Additional DNA sequences in this sample encode the identical CDR3. The V call is TRBV10-2, the J call TRBJ2-1, with 13 bases matching TRBD2. V lost 9 bases, J lost 9 bases, and 8 bases stayed unmatched. The CDR3 runs to 14 residues. CDR1 WSHSY and CDR2 SAAADI come from the germline V gene. The CDR3 sequence: CASVLAGGPSEQFF. The CDR3 coding sequence is TGCGCCAGTGTACTAGCGGGGGGGCCAAGTGAGCAGTTCTTC.

The rearrangement uses TRBV10-1 and TRBJ1-1; no firm D call. V lost 3 bases and J lost 1, with 12 bases in between. Per the germline V gene, CDR1 is WNHNN and CDR2 is SYGVQD (reference sequence). The CDR3 totals 15 residues. CDR3 amino acids: CASSEYGSGNTEAFF. The CDR3 DNA reads TGCGCCAGCAGTGAATATGGTTCGGGGAACACTGAAGCTTTCTTT.

The rearrangement joins TRBV5-1 to TRBJ1-2, with TRBD1 matching over 10 bases. Germline assignment: CDR1 SGHRS and CDR2 YFSETQ. The CDR3 spans 13 residues. V shed 4 bases, J shed 7 bases, and the junction held 4 bases outside the gene matches. CDR3 amino acids: CASSEGQGFGYTF. The DNA of the CDR3 is TGCGCCAGCAGCGAGGGACAGGGGTTTGGCTACACCTTC.

The rearrangement joins TRBV4-2 to TRBJ1-3; D uncertain. V lost 2 bases, J lost 5 bases, and 7 bases lay in between. Germline-derived CDR1 and CDR2 are LGHNA and YNFKEQ. The length of the CDR3 is 13 residues. CDR3 sequence (DNA): TGTGCCAGCAGCCAACCGGAGCGAAACACCATATATTTT. Its protein is CASSQPERNTIYF.

There are a few counts of this clone. The chain couples TRBV5-1 to TRBJ2-1, with TRBD2 matching over 9 bases. J gave up 6 bases and V 4 bases, and 8 bases lay outside the gene matches. Germline assignment: CDR1 SGHRS and CDR2 YFSETQ. CDR3 length: 15 residues. The CDR3 coding sequence is TGCGCCAGCAGCCATAAAGCGGGGGGCACCAATGAGCAGTTCTTC. Its translation is CASSHKAGGTNEQFF. Drawing the rest from reference TRBV5-1 and TRBJ2-1, the complete variable domain is KAGVTQTPRYLIKTRGQQVTLSCSPISGHRSVSWYQQTPGQGLQFLFEYFSETQRNKGNFPGRFSGRQFSNSRSEMNVSTLELGDSALYLCASSHKAGGTNEQFFGPGTRLTVL.

The chain uses TRBV19 and TRBJ1-1; TRBD1 matches at 11 bases. The CDR3 consists of 15 residues. The V segment lost 4 bases and the J segment 4 bases; nucleotides outside the gene matches: 5. The germline gives CDR1 LNHDA, CDR2 SQIVND (reference sequence). The CDR3 bases are TGTGCCAGTAGTAACCGGGACAGGGGGTTCACTGAAGCTTTCTTT. Protein: CASSNRDRGFTEAFF.

The chain is built from TRBV19 and TRBJ1-5; TRBD1 might be the D (5 bases). This CDR3 has 14 residues. Trimming pared 3 bases from V and 7 bases from J, leaving 13 bases between. Germline loops: CDR1 LNHDA, CDR2 SQIVND (reference sequence). This CDR3 is CASSIGGLGQPQHF. CDR3 nucleotide sequence: TGTGCCAGTAGTATTGGGGGGTTGGGGCAGCCCCAGCATTTT.

This chain joins TRBV19 and TRBJ1-5, with D possibly being TRBD1 (6 bases). The V gene's germline CDR1 is LNHDA and CDR2 SQIVND (reference sequence). The CDR3 has 13 residues. Deletions cut 11 bases from V and 1 base from J, with 12 bases between. The CDR3 protein is CALGQGSNQPQHF. CDR3 bases: TGTGCCTTAGGGCAGGGGAGCAATCAGCCCCAGCATTTT.

This chain links TRBV19 with TRBJ2-1, with TRBD2 matching over 10 bases. J lost 6 bases, V lost 5 bases, and 4 bases had no gene match. The germline gives CDR1 LNHDA, CDR2 SQIVND (reference sequence). The length of the CDR3 is 14 residues. The CDR3 coding sequence is TGTGCCAGTAGTGGGACTAGCGCGTCCAATGAGCAGTTCTTC. Amino acids: CASSGTSASNEQFF. The full variable domain, its missing parts supplied by reference TRBV19 and TRBJ2-1, is DGGITQSPKYLFRKEGQNVTLSCEQNLNHDAMYWYRQDPGQGLRLIYYSQIVNDFQKGDIAEGYSVSREKKESFPLTVTSAQKNPTAFYLCASSGTSASNEQFFGPGTRLTVL.

V gene TRBV30 combines with J gene TRBJ2-7, with 9 bases matching TRBD2. V shed 4 bases and J 4 bases; nucleotides not matched to a gene: 2. Germline lookup yields CDR1 GTSNPN and CDR2 SVGIG (reference sequence). CDR3 size: 12 residues. This CDR3 is CAWTSGTYEQYF. The CDR3 bases are TGTGCCTGGACTAGCGGGACTTACGAGCAGTACTTC.

The count of this clone is one. The J gene is TRBJ2-7, the V gene TRBV5-6; maybe TRBD1 (5 bases). CDR1 SGHDT and CDR2 YYEEEE come from the germline V gene. This CDR3 is 14 amino acids long. Trimming took 2 bases from V and 5 from J, leaving 14 bases between them. DNA for the CDR3: TGTGCCAGCAGCTTCGGACCAGGGTGGGACGAGCAGTACTTC. Amino acids: CASSFGPGWDEQYF. The full variable domain, rest sourced from reference TRBV5-6 and TRBJ2-7, is DAGVTQSPTHLIKTRGQQVTLRCSPKSGHDTVSWYQQALGQGPQFIFQYYEEEERQRGNFPDRFSGHQFPNYSSELNVNALLLGDSALYLCASSFGPGWDEQYFGPGTRLTVT.

V is TRBV2 and J is TRBJ1-1; D unclear. The CDR3 is made up of 14 amino acids. Trimming shortened V by 7 bases and J by 0 bases, and 12 bases separated the two germline ends. Germline lookup yields CDR1 SNHLY and CDR2 FYNNEI. CDR3: CASNIEGLNTEAFF. The CDR3 DNA is TGTGCCAGCAATATCGAGGGTCTGAACACTGAAGCTTTCTTT.

The chain recombines TRBV9 with TRBJ2-3; 10 bases agree with TRBD2. After removal of 0 bases from V and 2 bases from J, the junction contained 3 bases not matched to a gene. CDR3 length: 16 residues. The V gene's germline CDR1 is SGDLS and CDR2 YYNGEE. The CDR3 DNA reads as TGTGCCAGCAGCGTAGCTCTAGCGGGGGTCACAGATACGCAGTATTTT. As protein: CASSVALAGVTDTQYF.

The chain carries TRBV5-6 and TRBJ1-4; 8 bases are shared with TRBD1. The CDR3 has 15 amino acids. With 3 bases clipped from V and 5 bases from J, the junction kept 6 bases outside the gene matches. In germline, CDR1 is SGHDT, CDR2 YYEEEE. CDR3 sequence: CASSSPDRVNEKLFF. CDR3 sequence (DNA): TGTGCCAGCAGCTCCCCGGACAGGGTAAATGAAAAACTGTTTTTT. Combining the CDR3 with reference TRBV5-6 and TRBJ1-4 gives the whole variable domain DAGVTQSPTHLIKTRGQQVTLRCSPKSGHDTVSWYQQALGQGPQFIFQYYEEEERQRGNFPDRFSGHQFPNYSSELNVNALLLGDSALYLCASSSPDRVNEKLFFGSGTQLSVL.

The chain employs TRBV2 and TRBJ1-3; no clear D. This CDR3 spans 14 amino acids. Germline V gives CDR1 SNHLY, CDR2 FYNNEI. The germline V and J ends were trimmed by 5 bases and 4 bases, with 12 bases remaining between them. The CDR3 is CASSPDTLGNTIYF. Here the CDR3 DNA reads TGTGCCAGCAGTCCCGACACGTTAGGAAACACCATATATTTT.